This T cell receptor beta chain came from a study of cytomegalovirus exposure and HLA in healthy donors. Study at large: Earlier sequencing of about 200 million T cells yielded 120 million or so unique TCR beta sequences.

Concerning this clone itself: Its antigen is not known. Other DNA sequences in this specimen translate into the identical CDR3.

General observations from the study: The study listed 164 cytomegalovirus-associated TCR beta chains. The study assumed roughly uniform donor sequencing depth for presence/absence analyses. Being productive about 87% or about 30% of the time was typical of most TCR beta V segments in an earlier analysis.

CDR3 length equals 15 residues. The V gene's germline CDR1 is SGDLS and CDR2 YYNGEE. V lost 0 bases to trimming and J lost 5 bases; unmatched junction nucleotides: 1. Amplification used 60 Vbeta primers and 13 Jbeta primers. Profiling relied on immunoSEQ multiplex PCR, and the TCRdb table lists in-frame clones only, not all of them. The sample lists about 160,000 clones; about 83% were seen once. The gene calls are TRBV9 and TRBJ1-6; 8 positions match TRBD1. The receptor's source is a young woman in good health and CMV-seronegative. The specimen was PBMCs. The CDR3 DNA reads as TGTGCCAGCAGCGTAGAACAGGGGGATAATTCACCCCTCCACTTT. It is translated as CASSVEQGDNSPLHF.